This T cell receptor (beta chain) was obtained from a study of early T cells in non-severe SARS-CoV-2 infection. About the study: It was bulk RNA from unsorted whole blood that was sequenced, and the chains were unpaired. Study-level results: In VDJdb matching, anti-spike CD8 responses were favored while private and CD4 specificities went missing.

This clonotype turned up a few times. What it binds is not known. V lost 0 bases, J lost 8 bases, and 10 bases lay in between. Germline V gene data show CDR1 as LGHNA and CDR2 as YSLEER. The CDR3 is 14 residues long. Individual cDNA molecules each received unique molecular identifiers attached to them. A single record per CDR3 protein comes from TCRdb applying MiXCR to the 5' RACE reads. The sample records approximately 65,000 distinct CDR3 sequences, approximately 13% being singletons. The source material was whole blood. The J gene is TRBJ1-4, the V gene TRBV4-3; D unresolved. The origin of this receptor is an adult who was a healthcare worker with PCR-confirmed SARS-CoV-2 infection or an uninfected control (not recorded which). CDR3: CASSQEIPGEKLFF. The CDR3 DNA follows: TGCGCCAGCAGCCAAGAAATACCGGGGGAAAAACTGTTTTTT.